The 14 T cell receptor beta chains presented below share a single source sample, sequenced in a study of blood T cell repertoires in COVID-19 (dated by TCRdb to about 2020). The library relied on the immunoSEQ multiplex PCR assay. This immuneACCESS table, as held by TCRdb, lists in-frame sequences with V and J called but not all clones. Of the missing ones, under half trace to an unresolved V gene in checked studies; the others have no known cause. The sample contains over 150,000 clones, under 85% of them found a single time. Approximately 8% of the sample is held by the ten biggest clonotypes. Sequencing input: peripheral blood. The receptors originated from an older woman with COVID-19, enrolled during active disease.

The rearrangement uses TRBV9 and TRBJ1-1, with 7 bases matching TRBD1. J lost 3 bases, V lost 0 bases, and 8 bases had no gene match. CDR3 length: 16 residues. Looked up from germline, CDR1 is SGDLS and CDR2 is YYNGEE. CDR3 protein: CASSVGAGQADTEAFF. For the CDR3, the DNA is TGTGCCAGCAGCGTAGGAGCTGGACAGGCGGACACTGAAGCTTTCTTT. Based on the CDR3 plus reference TRBV9 and TRBJ1-1, the full variable domain is DSGVTQTPKHLITATGQRVTLRCSPRSGDLSVYWYQQSLDQGLQFLIQYYNGEERAKGNILERFSAQQFPDLHSELNLSSLELGDSALYFCASSVGAGQADTEAFFGQGTRLTVV.

The V and J genes are TRBV6-5 and TRBJ1-2, with a possible D match to TRBD1 (6 bases). Germline V CDR1 and CDR2: MNHEY, SVGAGI. Trimming removed 5 bases from V and 6 bases from J, with 13 bases in between. The CDR3 covers 13 residues. The CDR3 nucleotides are TGTGCCAGCAGTCCACAGGGTTGGCATGGCTACACCTTC. It yields the protein CASSPQGWHGYTF.

V is TRBV24-1 and J is TRBJ2-7; possible D gene TRBD2, 6 bases. The V end lost 3 bases, the J end lost 2 bases, and 19 bases lay between the germline ends. The CDR3 is made up of 17 amino acids. Germline CDR1 is KGHDR and CDR2 is SFDVKD. The CDR3 DNA follows: TGTGCCACCAGTGATCTCCCTCGAGGTAGCGGAGCCTACGAGCAGTACTTC. It yields the protein CATSDLPRGSGAYEQYF.

The sample holds one count of this clone. The chain joins TRBV7-9 to TRBJ2-3; TRBD2 might be the D (6 bases). Deletions cut 8 bases from V and 6 bases from J, with 21 bases between. The V gene's germline CDR1 is SEHNR and CDR2 FQNEAQ (reference sequence). This CDR3 has 15 amino acids. CDR3 sequence reads: CASSFVLAGRDTQYF. In nucleotides, the CDR3 is TGTGCCAGCTCCTTCGTACTAGCAGGGAGGGATACGCAGTATTTT.

V and J are TRBV11-2 and TRBJ1-2, with D perhaps matching TRBD1 (6 bases). V dropped 6 bases and J dropped 4 bases, with 18 bases sitting between them. Germline CDR1 reads SGHAT; CDR2 reads FQNNGV. The CDR3 consists of 15 residues. This CDR3 is CASSHGGAEFYGYTF. The CDR3 region has the DNA TGTGCCAGCAGTCATGGGGGGGCTGAGTTCTATGGCTACACCTTC.

This chain connects TRBV7-2 to TRBJ2-5; D may be TRBD1 (5 bases). Trimming took 5 bases from V and 4 from J, leaving 11 bases between them. The CDR3 has 13 amino acids. Germline assignment: CDR1 SGHTA and CDR2 FQGNSA. This CDR3 reads CASSPGHRETQYF. The CDR3 DNA reads as TGTGCCAGCAGCCCCGGACATCGAGAGACCCAGTACTTC.

The rearrangement uses TRBV3-1 (or the pseudogene TRBV3-2) and TRBJ1-4; perhaps TRBD1 as D (6 bases). The CDR3 spans 13 residues. Germline lookup yields CDR1 LGHDT and CDR2 YNNKEL (reference sequence). V was clipped by 1 base and J by 8 bases, with 8 bases between them. CDR3 in DNA: TGTGCCAGCAGCCAAGTTCAGGGGGAAAAACTGTTTTTT. It is translated as CASSQVQGEKLFF.

The chain is built from TRBV2 and TRBJ2-7; D may be TRBD1 (6 bases). Per the germline V gene, CDR1 is SNHLY and CDR2 is FYNNEI. This CDR3 contains 14 residues. Trimming removed 6 bases at V and 5 bases at J, with 17 bases between. The CDR3, as DNA: TGTGCCAGCAGGGACTTTAAACAGGGTGACGAGCAGTACTTC. Protein sequence: CASRDFKQGDEQYF.

This sequence joins TRBV19 and TRBJ2-1, with TRBD2 identical over 15 bases. Per germline, CDR1 LNHDA and CDR2 SQIVND (reference sequence). Trimming at V came to 8 bases and at J to 9 bases, leaving 11 bases not matched to a gene. The CDR3 has 16 residues. The CDR3 region has the DNA TGTGCCAGTGGGGGGACTAGCGGGAGGAAGCGCGTTGAGCAGTTCTTC. Amino acid sequence: CASGGTSGRKRVEQFF.

V gene TRBV16 combines with J gene TRBJ2-3; tentative D call: TRBD2 (5 bases). The germline CDR1 and CDR2 sequences are KGHSY and FQNENV. CDR3 size: 15 residues. The V end lost 1 base, the J end lost 0 bases, and 8 bases lay between the germline ends. In DNA, the CDR3 is TGTGCCAGCAGCCAATTTGCGGGTAGCACAGATACGCAGTATTTT. Protein product: CASSQFAGSTDTQYF.

This sequence joins TRBV30 and TRBJ1-1; unclear D gene. Trimming stripped 0 bases from V and 7 bases from J, with 12 bases between. This CDR3 is built from 13 residues. CDR1 is GTSNPN and CDR2 is SVGIG in the germline V gene (reference sequence). In DNA form, the CDR3 reads TGTGCCTGGAGTGTTGGAGTCACGGATGAAGCTTTCTTT. Its translation: CAWSVGVTDEAFF.

This clone was detected only a few times. The rearrangement joins TRBV5-5 to TRBJ2-7; TRBD1 agrees at 12 bases. The V gene end was trimmed by 4 bases and the J gene end by 4 bases; junction bases not matched to a gene: 9. The CDR3 is 16 residues long. The germline V gene encodes CDR1 SGHKS and CDR2 YYEKEE (reference sequence). The CDR3 DNA follows: TGTGCCAGCAGCCTTCTGGGACAGGGGGCGGTTTACGAGCAGTACTTC. Its protein is CASSLLGQGAVYEQYF.

The chain carries TRBV3-1 (or the pseudogene TRBV3-2) and TRBJ2-5; weak D call: TRBD1 (5 bases). Germline-derived CDR1 and CDR2 are LGHDT and YNNKEL (reference sequence). Trimming shortened V by 4 bases and J by 2 bases, and 14 bases separated the two germline ends. The CDR3 sequence is 15 residues long. CDR3 sequence reads: CASSRWQGQQETQYF. The CDR3, as DNA: TGTGCCAGCAGCCGCTGGCAGGGTCAACAAGAGACCCAGTACTTC.

The CDR3, as DNA: TGTGCCAGCAGTCCCTCGAGGGTGCCGTACTACGAGCAGTACTTC. Translation: CASSPSRVPYYEQYF. The chain combines TRBV27 with TRBJ2-7, with a possible D match to TRBD2 (5 bases). The CDR3 contains 15 residues. Trimming cost V 5 bases and J 3 bases, with 17 bases left between them. CDR1 MNHEY and CDR2 SMNVEV come from the germline V gene (reference sequence).